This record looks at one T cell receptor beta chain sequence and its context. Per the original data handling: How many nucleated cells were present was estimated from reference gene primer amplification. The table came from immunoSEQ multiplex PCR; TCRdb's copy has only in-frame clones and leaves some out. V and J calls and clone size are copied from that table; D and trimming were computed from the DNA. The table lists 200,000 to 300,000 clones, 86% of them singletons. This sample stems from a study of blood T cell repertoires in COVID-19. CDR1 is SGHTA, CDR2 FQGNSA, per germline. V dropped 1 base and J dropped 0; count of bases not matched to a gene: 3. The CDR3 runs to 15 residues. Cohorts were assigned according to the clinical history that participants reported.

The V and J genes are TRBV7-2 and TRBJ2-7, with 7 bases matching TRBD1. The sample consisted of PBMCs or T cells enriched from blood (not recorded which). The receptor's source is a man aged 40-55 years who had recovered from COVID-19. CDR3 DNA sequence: TGTGCCAGCAGCTTAGAGGGGGACAGCTCCTACGAGCAGTACTTC. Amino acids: CASSLEGDSSYEQYF. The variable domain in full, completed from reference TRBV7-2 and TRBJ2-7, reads GAGVSQSPSNKVTEKGKDVELRCDPISGHTALYWYRQSLGQGLEFLIYFQGNSAPDKSGLPSDRFSAERTGGSVSTLTIQRTQQEDSAVYLCASSLEGDSSYEQYFGPGTRLTVT.